The rows below give T cell receptor beta chains drawn from one sample of a study of response to subunit inactivated influenza vaccine. TCRdb independently ran MiXCR on the RT-PCR reads; one entry per CDR3 protein. The sample consists of 500,000 to 600,000 distinct CDR3 sequences, approximately 10% of them appearing once. The input for sequencing was PBMCs from blood, taken on the day of vaccination. The receptors here all came from a man aged 45-60 years who received an inactivated influenza vaccine. Both conserved end residues are trimmed from each CDR3. Fields, in order: D gene, J gene, V gene, CDR3 protein. D genes are given only for firm matches.

d_call: .
j_call: TRBJ2-3
v_call: TRBV11-1
cdr3_aa: ASSWRPSVRPGSADTQY

d_call: .
j_call: TRBJ2-3
v_call: TRBV7-8
cdr3_aa: ASSLATAWGTDTQY

d_call: TRBD1
j_call: TRBJ2-1
v_call: TRBV5-1
cdr3_aa: ASSLRTRGRDSGGNEQF

d_call: TRBD2
j_call: TRBJ2-1
v_call: TRBV27
cdr3_aa: ASREIAGLSEQF

d_call: .
j_call: TRBJ1-3
v_call: TRBV4-1
cdr3_aa: ASSQDGNSGNTIY

d_call: .
j_call: TRBJ1-4
v_call: TRBV7-9
cdr3_aa: ASSPYGQMNEKLF

d_call: .
j_call: TRBJ1-6
v_call: TRBV18
cdr3_aa: ASSPTGGDSPLH

d_call: .
j_call: TRBJ1-4
v_call: TRBV5-1
cdr3_aa: ASSLDGLNEKLL

d_call: .
j_call: TRBJ2-5
v_call: TRBV3-1
cdr3_aa: ASSQISVGTQY

d_call: .
j_call: TRBJ2-3
v_call: TRBV28
cdr3_aa: ASSWTGRGTDTQY

d_call: .
j_call: TRBJ1-1
v_call: TRBV29-1
cdr3_aa: SVDQSWAAEAF

d_call: TRBD1
j_call: TRBJ2-4
v_call: TRBV11-1
cdr3_aa: ASSFRTGGNIQY

d_call: .
j_call: TRBJ2-3
v_call: TRBV4-3
cdr3_aa: ASSQASSTGPTDTQY

d_call: TRBD1
j_call: TRBJ2-3
v_call: TRBV19
cdr3_aa: ASSILTGADTQY

d_call: .
j_call: TRBJ2-7
v_call: TRBV20-1
cdr3_aa: SVPDKPYEQY

d_call: TRBD2
j_call: TRBJ2-1
v_call: TRBV20-1
cdr3_aa: SARDQLADYNEQF

d_call: TRBD2
j_call: TRBJ2-7
v_call: TRBV20-1
cdr3_aa: SARVFGGTYEQY

d_call: .
j_call: TRBJ1-3
v_call: TRBV7-8
cdr3_aa: ASSPSAGEFNTIY